This T cell receptor beta chain was recovered during a study of blood T cells in healthy people across ages. Study-wide results and limits: Total diversity from one million sequenced T cells was likely underestimated. Aged donors had fewer naive CD4+ cells and lower diversity than long-lived donors.

The CDR3 is made up of 13 amino acids. Germline V CDR1 and CDR2: LGHDT, YNNKEL (reference sequence). V lost 2 bases and J lost 2, with 7 bases in between. A minimum of 6 million PBMCs was isolated per sample. To note about this clonotype: Its antigen is as yet unknown.

Through a sample-barcoded 5' primer and a J-beta primer mix, a second PCR was run for roughly 6 to 11 cycles. Every individual sample yielded 2.5 million or more paired-end reads (each containing CDR3). TCRdb used MiXCR to reprocess the 5' RACE reads, holding one entry per CDR3 protein. Of some 800,000 distinct CDR3 sequences in the sample, under 55% were seen once. Material for sequencing was blood. The receptor's source is a man aged 55-75 years in good health. This chain joins TRBV3-1 and TRBJ2-7, with no clear D. CDR3 loop: CASSQLGPYEQYF. The CDR3 DNA follows: TGTGCCAGCAGCCAACTCGGACCCTACGAGCAGTACTTC.